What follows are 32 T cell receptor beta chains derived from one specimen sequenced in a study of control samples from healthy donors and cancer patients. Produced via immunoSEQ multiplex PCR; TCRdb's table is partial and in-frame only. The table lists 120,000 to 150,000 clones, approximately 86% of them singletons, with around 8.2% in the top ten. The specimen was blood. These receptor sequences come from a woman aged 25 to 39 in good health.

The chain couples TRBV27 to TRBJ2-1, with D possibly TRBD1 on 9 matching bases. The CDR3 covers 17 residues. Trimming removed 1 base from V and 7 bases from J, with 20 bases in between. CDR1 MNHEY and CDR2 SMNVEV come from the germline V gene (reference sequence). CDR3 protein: CASSLYGGGQGGNEQFF. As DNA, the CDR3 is TGTGCCAGCAGTTTATACGGGGGGGGACAGGGTGGAAATGAGCAGTTCTTC.

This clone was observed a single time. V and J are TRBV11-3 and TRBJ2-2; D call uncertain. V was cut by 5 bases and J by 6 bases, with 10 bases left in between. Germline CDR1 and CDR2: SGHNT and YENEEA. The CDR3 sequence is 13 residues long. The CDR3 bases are TGTGCCAGCAGCCAGAGTAGGTCCGGGGAGCTGTTTTTT. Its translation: CASSQSRSGELFF.

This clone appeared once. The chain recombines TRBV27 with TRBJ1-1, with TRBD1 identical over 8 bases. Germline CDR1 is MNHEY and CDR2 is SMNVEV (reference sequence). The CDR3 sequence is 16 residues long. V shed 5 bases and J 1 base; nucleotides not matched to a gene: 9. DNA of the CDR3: TGTGCCAGCAGTCCCCTCAGGGGGCCGGCGAACACTGAAGCTTTCTTT. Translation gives CASSPLRGPANTEAFF.

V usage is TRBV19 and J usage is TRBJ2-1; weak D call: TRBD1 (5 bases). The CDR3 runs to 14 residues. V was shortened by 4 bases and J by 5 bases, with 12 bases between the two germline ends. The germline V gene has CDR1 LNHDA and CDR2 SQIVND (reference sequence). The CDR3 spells CASSTVAGHNEQFF. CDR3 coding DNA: TGTGCCAGTAGTACAGTGGCAGGGCACAATGAGCAGTTCTTC.

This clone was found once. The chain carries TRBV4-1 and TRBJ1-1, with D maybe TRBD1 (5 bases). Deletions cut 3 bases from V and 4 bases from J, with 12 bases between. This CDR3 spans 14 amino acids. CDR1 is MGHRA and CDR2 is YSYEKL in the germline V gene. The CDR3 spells CASSQGGGITEAFF. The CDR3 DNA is TGCGCCAGCAGCCAGGGGGGAGGGATCACTGAAGCTTTCTTT.

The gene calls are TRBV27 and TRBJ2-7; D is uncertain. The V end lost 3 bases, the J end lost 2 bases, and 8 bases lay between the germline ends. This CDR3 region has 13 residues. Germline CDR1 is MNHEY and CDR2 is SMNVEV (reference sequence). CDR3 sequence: CASSFSGTYEQYF. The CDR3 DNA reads TGTGCCAGCAGTTTCTCCGGAACCTACGAGCAGTACTTC.

The CDR3 region is CASSLAGSGSGNTIYF. DNA of the CDR3: TGTGCCAGCAGCTTAGCAGGGAGCGGCTCTGGAAACACCATATATTTT. This chain uses TRBV11-1 with TRBJ1-3; unclear D gene. The CDR3 sequence is 16 residues long. CDR1 is SGHAT and CDR2 is FQDESV in the germline V gene (reference sequence). Trimming took 0 bases from V and 0 from J, leaving 9 bases between them. The full variable domain, completed using reference TRBV11-1 and TRBJ1-3, is EAEVAQSPRYKITEKSQAVAFWCDPISGHATLYWYRQILGQGPELLVQFQDESVVDDSQLPKDRFSAERLKGVDSTLKIQPAELGDSAMYLCASSLAGSGSGNTIYFGEGSWLTVV.

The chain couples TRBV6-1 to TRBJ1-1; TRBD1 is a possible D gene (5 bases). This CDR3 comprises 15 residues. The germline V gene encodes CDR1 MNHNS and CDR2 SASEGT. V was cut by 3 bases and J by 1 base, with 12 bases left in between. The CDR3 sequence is CASSEDLRGNTEAFF. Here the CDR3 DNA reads TGTGCCAGCAGTGAGGACCTTAGGGGGAACACTGAAGCTTTCTTT.

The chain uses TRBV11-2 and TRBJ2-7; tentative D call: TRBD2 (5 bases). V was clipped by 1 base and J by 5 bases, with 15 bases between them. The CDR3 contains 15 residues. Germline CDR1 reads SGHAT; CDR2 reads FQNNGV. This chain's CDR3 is CASSLGFGVGHEQYF. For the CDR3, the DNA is TGTGCCAGCAGCTTAGGTTTCGGGGTAGGACACGAGCAGTACTTC.

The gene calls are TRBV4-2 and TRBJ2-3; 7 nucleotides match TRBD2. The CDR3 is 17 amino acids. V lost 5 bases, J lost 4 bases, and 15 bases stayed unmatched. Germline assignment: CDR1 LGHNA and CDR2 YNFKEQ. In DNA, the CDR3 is TGTGCCAGCAGCTCCTGGACTAGGCTCCCTATGGCAGATACGCAGTATTTT. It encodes CASSSWTRLPMADTQYF.

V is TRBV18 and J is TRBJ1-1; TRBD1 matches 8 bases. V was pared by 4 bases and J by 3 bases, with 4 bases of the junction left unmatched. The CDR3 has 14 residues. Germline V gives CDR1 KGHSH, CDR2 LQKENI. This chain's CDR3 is CASSQGQADTEAFF. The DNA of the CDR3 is TGTGCCAGCTCACAGGGACAGGCCGACACTGAAGCTTTCTTT.

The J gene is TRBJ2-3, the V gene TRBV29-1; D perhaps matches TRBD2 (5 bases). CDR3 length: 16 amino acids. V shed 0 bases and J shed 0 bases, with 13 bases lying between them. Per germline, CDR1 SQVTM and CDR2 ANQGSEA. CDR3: CSVEEWTEISTDTQYF. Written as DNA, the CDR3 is TGCAGCGTTGAAGAGTGGACTGAGATTAGCACAGATACGCAGTATTTT.

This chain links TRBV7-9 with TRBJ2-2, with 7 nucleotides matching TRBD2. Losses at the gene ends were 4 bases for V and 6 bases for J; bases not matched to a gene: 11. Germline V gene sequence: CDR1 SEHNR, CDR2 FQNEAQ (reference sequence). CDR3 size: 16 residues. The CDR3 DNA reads TGTGCCAGCAGCTCCCAGCGGGATTTAACAGCCGGGGAGCTGTTTTTT. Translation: CASSSQRDLTAGELFF. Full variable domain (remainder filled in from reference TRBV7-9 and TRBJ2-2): DTGVSQNPRHKITKRGQNVTFRCDPISEHNRLYWYRQTLGQGPEFLTYFQNEAQLEKSRLLSDRFSAERPKGSFSTLEIQRTEQGDSAMYLCASSSQRDLTAGELFFGEGSRLTVL.

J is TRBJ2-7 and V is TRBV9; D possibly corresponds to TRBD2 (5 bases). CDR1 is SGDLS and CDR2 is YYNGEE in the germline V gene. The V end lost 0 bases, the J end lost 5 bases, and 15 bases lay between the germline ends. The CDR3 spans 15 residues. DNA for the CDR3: TGTGCCAGCAGCGTAGAACTAGGGTCGAGGAACGAGCAGTACTTC. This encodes CASSVELGSRNEQYF.

The CDR3 loop is CASSSGQGGTNEKLFF. The DNA for the CDR3 is TGCGCCAGCAGCTCTGGACAGGGTGGCACTAATGAAAAACTGTTTTTT. This chain links TRBV5-1 with TRBJ1-4; 8 positions agree with TRBD1. J lost 2 bases, V lost 3 bases, and 6 bases had no gene match. CDR1 and CDR2 (germline): SGHRS, YFSETQ. This CDR3 spans 16 amino acids.

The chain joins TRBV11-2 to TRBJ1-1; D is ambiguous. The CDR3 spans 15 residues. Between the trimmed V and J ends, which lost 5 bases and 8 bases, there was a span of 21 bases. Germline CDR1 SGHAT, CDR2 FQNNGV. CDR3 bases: TGTGCCAGCAGCCCCTCGATCTCCGGGCGGGCCGAAGCTTTCTTT. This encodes CASSPSISGRAEAFF.

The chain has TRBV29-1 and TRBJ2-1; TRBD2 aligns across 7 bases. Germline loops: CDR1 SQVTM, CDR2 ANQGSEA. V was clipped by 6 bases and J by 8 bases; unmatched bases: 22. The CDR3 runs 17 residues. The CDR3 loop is CSVLPYTSEGLEDEQFF. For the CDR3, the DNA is TGCAGCGTCCTACCCTACACTAGCGAAGGACTAGAGGATGAGCAGTTCTTC.

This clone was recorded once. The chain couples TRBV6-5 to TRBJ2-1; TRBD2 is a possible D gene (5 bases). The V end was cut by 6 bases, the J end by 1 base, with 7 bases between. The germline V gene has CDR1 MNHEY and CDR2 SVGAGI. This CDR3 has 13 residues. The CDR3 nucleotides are TGTGCCAGCAGGGACTTTTCCTACAATGAGCAGTTCTTC. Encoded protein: CASRDFSYNEQFF.

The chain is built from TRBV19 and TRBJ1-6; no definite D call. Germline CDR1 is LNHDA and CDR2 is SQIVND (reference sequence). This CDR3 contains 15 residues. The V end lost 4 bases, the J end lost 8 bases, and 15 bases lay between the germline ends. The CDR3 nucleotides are TGTGCCAGTAGTACCCCGGACGTCGGCCATTCACCCCTCCACTTT. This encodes CASSTPDVGHSPLHF.

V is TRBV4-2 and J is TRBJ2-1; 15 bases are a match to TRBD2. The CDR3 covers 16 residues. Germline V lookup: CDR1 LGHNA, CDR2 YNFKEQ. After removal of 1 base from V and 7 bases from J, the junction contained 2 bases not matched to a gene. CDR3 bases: TGTGCCAGCAGCCAAGTAGGGACTAGCGGGAGGAATGAGCAGTTCTTC. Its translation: CASSQVGTSGRNEQFF.

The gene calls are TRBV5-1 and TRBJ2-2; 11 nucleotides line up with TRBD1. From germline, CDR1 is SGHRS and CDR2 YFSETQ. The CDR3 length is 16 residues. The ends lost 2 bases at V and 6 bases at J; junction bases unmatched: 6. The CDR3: CASSFLGQGDPGELFF. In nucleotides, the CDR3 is TGCGCCAGCAGCTTCTTGGGACAGGGGGATCCCGGGGAGCTGTTTTTT.

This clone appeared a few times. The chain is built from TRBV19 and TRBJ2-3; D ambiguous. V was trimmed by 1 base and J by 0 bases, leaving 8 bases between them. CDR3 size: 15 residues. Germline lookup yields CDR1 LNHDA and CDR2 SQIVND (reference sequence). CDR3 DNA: TGTGCCAGTAGTATAGCGGATATAAGCACAGATACGCAGTATTTT. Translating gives CASSIADISTDTQYF.

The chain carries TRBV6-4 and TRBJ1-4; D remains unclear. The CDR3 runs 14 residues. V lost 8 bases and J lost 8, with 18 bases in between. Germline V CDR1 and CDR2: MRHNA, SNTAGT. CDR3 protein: CASPGSPIEEKLFF. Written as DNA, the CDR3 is TGTGCCAGCCCCGGGAGCCCGATAGAAGAAAAACTGTTTTTT.

As DNA, the CDR3 is TGCGCCAGCAGCCAGAGACAGGGTGAAAACACTGAAGCTTTCTTT. Residues: CASSQRQGENTEAFF. The V and J genes are TRBV4-1 and TRBJ1-1; 7 bases map to TRBD1. The germline gives CDR1 MGHRA, CDR2 YSYEKL. J gave up 2 bases and V 3 bases, and 6 bases lay outside the gene matches. CDR3 size: 15 residues.

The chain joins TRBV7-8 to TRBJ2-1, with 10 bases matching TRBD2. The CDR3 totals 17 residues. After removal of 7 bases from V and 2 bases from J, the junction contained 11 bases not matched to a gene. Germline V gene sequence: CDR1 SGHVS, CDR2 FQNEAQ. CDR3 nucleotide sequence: TGTGCCAGCACCCTTCACCAAAGCGGGAGGGCCTACAATGAGCAGTTCTTC. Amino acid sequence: CASTLHQSGRAYNEQFF.

The CDR3 spells CSVVFGLASSYNEQFF. CDR3 bases: TGCAGCGTCGTATTCGGACTAGCGAGCTCCTACAATGAGCAGTTCTTC. The chain combines TRBV29-1 with TRBJ2-1, with 9 bases aligning to TRBD2. Unmatched junction bases numbered 9, after V lost 6 bases and J lost 0 bases. The CDR3 loop spans 16 amino acids. Germline V gene lookup returns CDR1 SQVTM and CDR2 ANQGSEA.

The CDR3 spells CASSGGGTEAFF. CDR3 bases: TGTGCCAGCAGTGGGGGGGGCACTGAAGCTTTCTTT. This rearrangement joins TRBV6-6 to TRBJ1-1, with D possibly being TRBD1 (5 bases). Trimming took off 5 bases at V and 4 bases at J, with 8 bases between the two ends. The CDR3 spans 12 residues. Per the germline V gene, CDR1 is MNHNY and CDR2 is SVGAGI (reference sequence).

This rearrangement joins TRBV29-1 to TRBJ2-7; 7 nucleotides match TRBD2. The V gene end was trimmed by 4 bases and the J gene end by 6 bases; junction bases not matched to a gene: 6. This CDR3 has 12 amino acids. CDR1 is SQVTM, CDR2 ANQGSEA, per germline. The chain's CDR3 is CSVGTPGGEQYF. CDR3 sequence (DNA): TGCAGCGTTGGGACCCCGGGGGGCGAGCAGTACTTC.

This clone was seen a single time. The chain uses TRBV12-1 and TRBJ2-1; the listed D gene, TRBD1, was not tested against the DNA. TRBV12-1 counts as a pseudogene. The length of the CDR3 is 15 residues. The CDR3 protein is CASSFLVEGGDEQFF. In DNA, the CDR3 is TGTGCCAGCAGCTTTTTAGTGGAAGGGGGCGATGAGCAGTTCTTC.

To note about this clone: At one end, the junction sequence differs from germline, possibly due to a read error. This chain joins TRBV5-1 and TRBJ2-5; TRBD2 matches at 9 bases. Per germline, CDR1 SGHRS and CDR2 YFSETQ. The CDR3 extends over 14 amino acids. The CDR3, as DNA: TGCGCCTGCAGACCGGGCGGGAGGGTGGAGACCCAGTACTTC. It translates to CACRPGGRVETQYF. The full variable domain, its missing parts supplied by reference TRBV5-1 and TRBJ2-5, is KAGVTQTPRYLIKTRGQQVTLSCSPISGHRSVSWYQQTPGQGLQFLFEYFSETQRNKGNFPGRFSGRQFSNSRSEMNVSTLELGDSALYLCACRPGGRVETQYFGPGTRLLVL.

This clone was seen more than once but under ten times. The CDR3 protein is CASTLGTAPNYGYTF. DNA of the CDR3: TGTGCCAGTACTCTCGGGACAGCCCCTAACTATGGCTACACCTTC. The V gene is TRBV19, the J gene TRBJ1-2, with 7 bases fitting TRBD1. This CDR3 spans 15 amino acids. Trimming at V came to 7 bases and at J to 0 bases, leaving 8 bases not matched to a gene. Germline V gene data show CDR1 as LNHDA and CDR2 as SQIVND (reference sequence).

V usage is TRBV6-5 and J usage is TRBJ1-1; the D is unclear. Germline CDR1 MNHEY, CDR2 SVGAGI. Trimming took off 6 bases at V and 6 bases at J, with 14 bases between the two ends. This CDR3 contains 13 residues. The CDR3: CASRISEGAEAFF. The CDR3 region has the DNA TGTGCCAGCAGGATCTCGGAAGGCGCTGAAGCTTTCTTT.